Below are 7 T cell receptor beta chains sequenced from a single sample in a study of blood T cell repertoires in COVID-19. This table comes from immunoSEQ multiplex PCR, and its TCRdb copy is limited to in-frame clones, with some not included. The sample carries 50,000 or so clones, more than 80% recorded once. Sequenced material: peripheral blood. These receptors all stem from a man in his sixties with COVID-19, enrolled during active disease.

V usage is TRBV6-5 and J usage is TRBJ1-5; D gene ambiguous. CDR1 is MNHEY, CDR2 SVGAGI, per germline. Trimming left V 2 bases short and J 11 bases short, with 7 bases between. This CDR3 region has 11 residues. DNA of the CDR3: TGTGCCAGCAGTTACCCTCCGGCCCAGCATTTT. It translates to CASSYPPAQHF.

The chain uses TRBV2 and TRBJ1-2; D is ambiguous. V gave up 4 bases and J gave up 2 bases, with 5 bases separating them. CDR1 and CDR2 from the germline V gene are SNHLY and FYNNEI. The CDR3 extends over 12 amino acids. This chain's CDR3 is CASSGENYGYTF. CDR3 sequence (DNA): TGTGCCAGCAGTGGTGAGAACTATGGCTACACCTTC.

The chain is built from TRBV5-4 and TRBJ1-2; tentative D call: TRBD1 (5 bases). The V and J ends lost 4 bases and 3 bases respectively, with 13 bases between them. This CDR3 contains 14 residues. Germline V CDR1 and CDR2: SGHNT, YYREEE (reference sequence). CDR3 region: CASSPGGEYYGYTF. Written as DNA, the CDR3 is TGTGCCAGCAGCCCCGGGGGTGAATACTATGGCTACACCTTC. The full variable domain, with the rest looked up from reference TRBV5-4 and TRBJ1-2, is ETGVTQSPTHLIKTRGQQVTLRCSSQSGHNTVSWYQQALGQGPQFIFQYYREEENGRGNFPPRFSGLQFPNYSSELNVNALELDDSALYLCASSPGGEYYGYTFGSGTRLTVV.

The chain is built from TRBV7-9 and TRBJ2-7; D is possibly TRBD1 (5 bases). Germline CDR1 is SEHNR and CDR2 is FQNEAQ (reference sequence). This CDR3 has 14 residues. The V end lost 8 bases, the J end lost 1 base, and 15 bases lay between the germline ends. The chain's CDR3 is CASGLQEISYEQYF. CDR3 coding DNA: TGTGCCAGCGGGTTACAGGAAATTTCCTACGAGCAGTACTTC.

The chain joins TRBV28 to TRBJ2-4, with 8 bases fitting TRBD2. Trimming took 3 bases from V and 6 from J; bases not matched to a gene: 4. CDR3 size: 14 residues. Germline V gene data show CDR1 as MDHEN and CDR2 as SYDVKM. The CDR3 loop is CASSLGGGINIQYF. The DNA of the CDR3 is TGTGCCAGCAGTTTGGGCGGGGGGATAAACATTCAGTACTTC.

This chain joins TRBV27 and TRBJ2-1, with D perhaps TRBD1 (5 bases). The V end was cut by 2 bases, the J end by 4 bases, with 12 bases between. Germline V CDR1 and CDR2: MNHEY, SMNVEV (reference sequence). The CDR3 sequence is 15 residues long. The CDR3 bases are TGTGCCAGCAGTTTACAAGACAGAAGTTACAATGAGCAGTTCTTC. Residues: CASSLQDRSYNEQFF.

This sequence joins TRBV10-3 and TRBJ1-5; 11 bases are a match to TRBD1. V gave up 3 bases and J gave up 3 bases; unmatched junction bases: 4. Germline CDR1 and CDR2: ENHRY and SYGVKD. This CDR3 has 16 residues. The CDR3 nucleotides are TGTGCCATCAGTGACGGACAGGGGGCGTACAATCAGCCCCAGCATTTT. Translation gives CAISDGQGAYNQPQHF.